This is a list of T cell receptor beta chains from one sample in a study of T cells in Graves' hyperthyroidism and ophthalmopathy. TCRdb fed the multiplex PCR reads into MiXCR, producing one record per CDR3 protein. The data hold hundreds of thousands of distinct CDR3 sequences, with roughly 15% observed a single time. The sequencing sample was made of blood. Source of these receptors: a woman younger than 35 with Graves' hyperthyroidism. The CDR3 runs from the conserved cysteine through the conserved F or W. The D gene is left open where the match is weak. The size of a clone is reported for some rows only, either as once, few or many, or as a class for expanded clones.

len,abundance,j_gene,v_gene,d_gene,CDR3nt,CDR3aa
15,many,TRBJ1-2,TRBV7-9,.,TGTGCCAGCAGCTTAGGCCCCCACGCGGGGCTTGACTACACCTTC,CASSLGPHAGLDYTF
11,.,TRBJ1-2,TRBV29-1,.,TGCAGCGTTCTCCTCGGGGGGGCGATTACCTTC,CSVLLGGAITF
14,.,TRBJ2-4,TRBV15,.,TGTGCCACCAGTCGGCAACGCTCAGGGGACATTCAGTACTTC,CATSRQRSGDIQYF
15,few,TRBJ2-1,TRBV7-9,TRBD2,TGTGCCAGCAGCTCCGGACTAGCGGGAGTATCAGAGCAGTTCTTC,CASSSGLAGVSEQFF
17,many,TRBJ2-3,TRBV10-1,TRBD2,TGCGCCAGCAGTGAGCGGGGACTAGCGGGGGTCACAGATACGCAGTATTTT,CASSERGLAGVTDTQYF
16,few,TRBJ2-6,TRBV12-3/TRBV12-4,.,TGTGCCAGCAGTTTAGCGGTATACTCTGGGGCCAACGTCCTGACTTTC,CASSLAVYSGANVLTF
14,many,TRBJ1-1,TRBV5-1,.,TGCGCCAGCAGCTTGGTTGGACCGAACACTGAAGCTTTCTTT,CASSLVGPNTEAFF
14,few,TRBJ2-7,TRBV29-1,TRBD2,TGCAGCGTTGCGGGACTAGCGGGATCCTACGAGCAGTACTTC,CSVAGLAGSYEQYF
13,many,TRBJ2-7,TRBV30,TRBD2,TGTGCCTGGAGTGTAGCGGGGTTCTACGAGCAGTACTTC,CAWSVAGFYEQYF
13,.,TRBJ1-1,TRBV12-5,.,TGTGCTAGTGGTTTGACAGGGCGGAATGAAGCTTTCTTT,CASGLTGRNEAFF
14,many,TRBJ1-1,TRBV6-2/TRBV6-3,.,TGTGCCAGCAGAGCCACGGGACAGAACACTGAAGCTTTCTTT,CASRATGQNTEAFF
15,.,TRBJ2-7,TRBV4-1,TRBD2,TGCGCCAGCAGCTACAACAGACTAGCGGGAGGGGAGCAGTACTTC,CASSYNRLAGGEQYF
15,few,TRBJ1-5,TRBV6-1,TRBD1,TGTGCCAGCAGATCGACAGGGGGCTGGGATCAGCCCCAGCATTTT,CASRSTGGWDQPQHF
15,few,TRBJ1-3,TRBV6-1,.,TGTGCCAGCAGTGCGCGACTCCACTCTGGAAACACCATATATTTT,CASSARLHSGNTIYF
16,.,TRBJ2-5,TRBV20-1,.,TGCAGTGCTAGAGATCATAGGGGCCGTTCCCAAGAGACCCAGTACTTC,CSARDHRGRSQETQYF
14,many,TRBJ2-5,TRBV2,TRBD1,TGTGCCAGTAGACAGGGGGAGGTACAAGAGACCCAGTACTTC,CASRQGEVQETQYF
13,few,TRBJ2-7,TRBV7-6,.,TGTGCCAGCAGCTTATTCGGGCGGTACGAGCAGTACTTC,CASSLFGRYEQYF
15,many,TRBJ1-4,TRBV12-3/TRBV12-4,TRBD1,TGTGCCAGCAGTCTGGGGGACAGAGATAATGAAAAACTGTTTTTT,CASSLGDRDNEKLFF
14,many,TRBJ1-6,TRBV20-1,TRBD1,TGCAGTGCCCCCGACAGGGGGCTCGGGTCACCCCTCCACTTT,CSAPDRGLGSPLHF
14,many,TRBJ2-7,TRBV30,TRBD2,TGTGCCTGGTCCCGGACTAGCGCTACCTACGAGCAGTACTTC,CAWSRTSATYEQYF
16,few,TRBJ2-7,TRBV10-1,TRBD2,TGCGCCAGCAGCAGGGGAGGACTAGCGGGCAGGGACGAGCAGTACTTC,CASSRGGLAGRDEQYF
15,many,TRBJ2-7,TRBV12-3/TRBV12-4,TRBD1,TGTGCCAGCAGTCAAGGGGGACAGCCTCCCTACGAGCAGTACTTC,CASSQGGQPPYEQYF
15,few,TRBJ1-1,TRBV7-8,.,TGTGCCAGCAGCCTAGGCCGGGACCCATCCACTGAAGCTTTCTTT,CASSLGRDPSTEAFF
12,many,TRBJ2-7,TRBV7-9,TRBD2,TGTGCCAGCAGCCCCTCTAGCGGGGAGCAGTACTTC,CASSPSSGEQYF
14,few,TRBJ1-3,TRBV24-1,.,TGTGCCACCAGTGCCAAGGGTTCTGGAAACACCATATATTTT,CATSAKGSGNTIYF
11,.,TRBJ2-1,TRBV29-1,.,TGCAGCGTTGAACTGAACAATGAGCAGTTCTTC,CSVELNNEQFF
16,.,TRBJ2-1,TRBV16,TRBD2,TGTGCCAGCAGCCCAATGGGTAGCGGGAGATACAATGAGCAGTTCTTC,CASSPMGSGRYNEQFF
15,many,TRBJ2-7,TRBV28,TRBD2,TGTGCCAGCAGTTTGACTAGCGGGGGAATTTACGAGCAGTACTTC,CASSLTSGGIYEQYF
18,few,TRBJ2-3,TRBV5-1,.,TGCGCCAGCAGCTTGAAGCTCGTGATACTCCATAGCACAGATACGCAGTATTTT,CASSLKLVILHSTDTQYF
15,few,TRBJ1-4,TRBV7-9,.,TGTGCCAGCAGCCCACAAGGGGGACAAAATGAAAAACTGTTTTTT,CASSPQGGQNEKLFF
13,.,TRBJ2-7,TRBV10-3,TRBD2,TGTGCCATCCGCGGGACTAGCGTTAACGAGCAGTACTTC,CAIRGTSVNEQYF
15,few,TRBJ2-7,TRBV4-1,.,TGCGCCAGCAGCCAAGAAGCAGGGGACTCCTACGAGCAGTACTTC,CASSQEAGDSYEQYF
17,many,TRBJ2-7,TRBV11-2,TRBD2,TGTGCCAGCAGCAAATCGGGGCTAGCGGCTAATGATTACGAGCAGTACTTC,CASSKSGLAANDYEQYF
16,.,TRBJ1-5,TRBV19,.,TGTGCCAGTAGTACGTCCTGGGACCCCAGCAATCAGCCCCAGCATTTT,CASSTSWDPSNQPQHF
12,many,TRBJ1-5,TRBV27,.,TGTGCCAGCAGTTTATACGGTCAGCCCCAGCATTTT,CASSLYGQPQHF
18,.,TRBJ2-3,TRBV13,TRBD2,TGTGCCAGCAGCTTACCCCTCGGAACTAGCGGGAGGGCCGCGACGCAGTATTTT,CASSLPLGTSGRAATQYF
14,.,TRBJ1-1,TRBV6-4,TRBD1,TGTGCCAGCAGACGGGACAGAATGAACACTGAAGCTTTCTTT,CASRRDRMNTEAFF
17,many,TRBJ1-2,TRBV11-2,TRBD1,TGTGCCAGCACCTACGGACAGGGGGTGCTGGGATTTAATGGCTACACCTTC,CASTYGQGVLGFNGYTF
19,.,TRBJ2-1,TRBV7-2,TRBD2,TGTGCCAGCAGCTGGGAGACTAGCGGGAGGACAAGCTCCTACAATGAGCAGTTCTTC,CASSWETSGRTSSYNEQFF
15,few,TRBJ2-7,TRBV10-3,.,TGTGCCATCAGTGAGTCTAGGGACGGACCCTACGAGCAGTACTTC,CAISESRDGPYEQYF
14,.,TRBJ2-1,TRBV19,.,TGTGCCAGCAGCCCCGGCGCTTGGGGGAATGAGCAGTTCTTC,CASSPGAWGNEQFF
14,many,TRBJ1-5,TRBV12-3/TRBV12-4,.,TGTGCCAGCAGTTTACGGGGGACCAATCAGCCCCAGCATTTT,CASSLRGTNQPQHF
12,few,TRBJ2-3,TRBV19,.,TGTGCCAGTAGTGCGCTGGGGGATACGCAGTATTTT,CASSALGDTQYF
15,few,TRBJ2-1,TRBV28,.,TGTGCCAGCAGTTCTTTATCGGAACCGTACAATGAGCAGTTCTTC,CASSSLSEPYNEQFF
14,.,TRBJ2-1,TRBV7-9,TRBD2,TGTGCCAGCAGTCTACCGGGACTAGCCAATGAGCAGTTCTTC,CASSLPGLANEQFF
12,many,TRBJ1-1,TRBV20-1,TRBD1,TGCAGTGGCCTTGGACAGGTTCTTGAAGCTTTCTTT,CSGLGQVLEAFF
11,few,TRBJ2-2,TRBV2,.,TGTGCCAGCAGGGAGGCCGGGGAGCTGTTTTTT,CASREAGELFF
14,many,TRBJ2-7,TRBV20-1,.,TGCAGTGCCAGGGGGCGGGAGGGCCTCTACGAGCAGTACTTC,CSARGREGLYEQYF
15,.,TRBJ1-2,TRBV28,TRBD1,TGTGCCAGCAGTTCAACCGGACAGGGGTTCGGTGGCTACACCTTC,CASSSTGQGFGGYTF
14,.,TRBJ2-7,TRBV14,.,TGTGCCACTTCGCCTAGCGACAGCTCCTACGAGCAGTACTTC,CATSPSDSSYEQYF
17,many,TRBJ1-5,TRBV28,.,TGTGCCAGCAGTTTAGGAGTGGCAGAGTTTAGCAATCAGCCCCAGCATTTT,CASSLGVAEFSNQPQHF
14,many,TRBJ2-3,TRBV20-1,TRBD2,TGCAGTCCCCGGGCGAGCGGGGGCCCAGATACGCAGTATTTT,CSPRASGGPDTQYF
13,many,TRBJ1-1,TRBV3-1,.,TGTGCCAGCAGCCAAGAGAGGGGAACTGAAGCTTTCTTT,CASSQERGTEAFF
15,few,TRBJ2-7,TRBV27,TRBD2,TGTGCCAGCGTGGAGGTCCGGCCGGGGGGCTACGAGCAGTACTTC,CASVEVRPGGYEQYF
15,.,TRBJ1-5,TRBV15,.,TGTGCCACCAGCAGGTCCCCTCGACTGGATCAGCCCCAGCATTTT,CATSRSPRLDQPQHF
19,many,TRBJ2-7,TRBV20-1,TRBD2,TGCAGTGCTCTCCGCCCGGGACTAGCGGGACCAAGGCTGTCCTACGAGCAGTACTTC,CSALRPGLAGPRLSYEQYF
15,few,TRBJ1-1,TRBV13,.,TGTGCCAGCAGCTTAGGACCGAGTTTGAGGCCTGAAGCTTTCTTT,CASSLGPSLRPEAFF
15,many,TRBJ2-5,TRBV7-2,TRBD2,TGTGCCAGCACCTACTTAGCGGGAGTGGGGGAGACCCAGTACTTC,CASTYLAGVGETQYF